This is a list of T cell receptor beta chains from one sample in a study of technical replicates of blood from several donors. Produced via immunoSEQ multiplex PCR; TCRdb's table is partial and in-frame only. The sample yields about 74,000 clones, approximately 95% seen once. The sample consisted of T cells isolated from PBMCs. The receptors here all came from a human donor in good health. The CDR3 runs from the conserved cysteine through the conserved F or W. Each record gives: J gene, D gene, clone size, V gene, CDR3 DNA, CDR3 protein. A D gene is named only where the DNA matches it firmly. Some rows mark clone size as missing; the rest say once, few, many or name a class of expanded clone.

j_call: TRBJ1-1
d_call: -
clone_size: -
v_call: TRBV9
cdr3_nt: TGTGCCAGCAGCGACCACAGGGAAGGAAACACTGAAGCTTTCTTT
cdr3_aa: CASSDHREGNTEAFF

j_call: TRBJ2-2
d_call: -
clone_size: -
v_call: TRBV5-1
cdr3_nt: TGCGCCAGCAGCTTGTTAGCGTTTGCCAGTTACACCGGGGAGCTGTTTTTT
cdr3_aa: CASSLLAFASYTGELFF

j_call: TRBJ2-3
d_call: TRBD2
clone_size: -
v_call: TRBV2
cdr3_nt: TGTGCCAGCAGTGCGGTTGATCGGGACTACACAGATACGCAGTATTTT
cdr3_aa: CASSAVDRDYTDTQYF

j_call: TRBJ2-3
d_call: TRBD2
clone_size: -
v_call: TRBV6-6
cdr3_nt: TGTGCCAGCAGTCCCCTTAGCGGGAGAAAGGATACGCAGTATTTT
cdr3_aa: CASSPLSGRKDTQYF

j_call: TRBJ2-1
d_call: -
clone_size: -
v_call: TRBV7-9
cdr3_nt: TGTGCCAGCAGAACCCCGATAGAGACCTACAATGAGCAGTTCTTC
cdr3_aa: CASRTPIETYNEQFF

j_call: TRBJ1-3
d_call: TRBD1
clone_size: -
v_call: TRBV19
cdr3_nt: TGTGCCACGAAACGACAGGGGAGCGGTGGAAACACCATATATTTT
cdr3_aa: CATKRQGSGGNTIYF

j_call: TRBJ1-2
d_call: -
clone_size: -
v_call: TRBV6-5
cdr3_nt: TGTGCCAGCAGTTACTCTCGGGGGATAGGGTATGGCTACACCTTC
cdr3_aa: CASSYSRGIGYGYTF

j_call: TRBJ2-7
d_call: TRBD1
clone_size: -
v_call: TRBV11-2
cdr3_nt: TGTGCCAGCAGCTTAGATCGGACAGGGACCGTCTACGAGCAGTACTTC
cdr3_aa: CASSLDRTGTVYEQYF

j_call: TRBJ1-3
d_call: -
clone_size: -
v_call: TRBV13
cdr3_nt: TGTGCCAGCAGCTGGGGCCACGGGGGCTCTGGAAACACCATATATTTT
cdr3_aa: CASSWGHGGSGNTIYF

j_call: TRBJ1-2
d_call: -
clone_size: -
v_call: TRBV5-5
cdr3_nt: TGTGCCAGCAGCTTGGAAGACAGTTCCTATGGCTACACCTTC
cdr3_aa: CASSLEDSSYGYTF

j_call: TRBJ2-3
d_call: -
clone_size: -
v_call: TRBV11-3
cdr3_nt: TGTGCCAGCAGCTTAGATTCGGCTAGCTTCTCTTCAGATACGCAGTATTTT
cdr3_aa: CASSLDSASFSSDTQYF

j_call: TRBJ2-3
d_call: TRBD2
clone_size: -
v_call: TRBV19
cdr3_nt: TGTGCCAGTACCGATGGGGAACGGGGGGGCCCAGATACGCAGTATTTT
cdr3_aa: CASTDGERGGPDTQYF

j_call: TRBJ1-2
d_call: -
clone_size: -
v_call: TRBV30
cdr3_nt: TGTGCCTGGAGTGCAGGGGCTCCTGGCTACACCTTC
cdr3_aa: CAWSAGAPGYTF

j_call: TRBJ1-1
d_call: TRBD1
clone_size: -
v_call: TRBV5-1
cdr3_nt: TGCGCCAGCAGCGGGGACAGGGTGAACACTGAAGCTTTCTTT
cdr3_aa: CASSGDRVNTEAFF

j_call: TRBJ1-1
d_call: TRBD1
clone_size: -
v_call: TRBV27
cdr3_nt: TGTGCCAGCACCGCCGGGACAGGGTTGAACACTGAAGCTTTCTTT
cdr3_aa: CASTAGTGLNTEAFF

j_call: TRBJ2-3
d_call: TRBD2
clone_size: -
v_call: TRBV2
cdr3_nt: TGTGCCAGCAGTGATTGGGGGGAACCCGGGACTAGCGGGGCCTGGGATACGCAGTATTTT
cdr3_aa: CASSDWGEPGTSGAWDTQYF

j_call: TRBJ2-2
d_call: -
clone_size: -
v_call: TRBV30
cdr3_nt: TGTGCCTGGAGTGTAATGGCAGGGTGGAACACCGGGGAGCTGTTTTTT
cdr3_aa: CAWSVMAGWNTGELFF

j_call: TRBJ2-5
d_call: -
clone_size: -
v_call: TRBV29-1
cdr3_nt: TGCAGCGTAGCCCCAGGGTTAGGTGGGACCCAGTACTTC
cdr3_aa: CSVAPGLGGTQYF

j_call: TRBJ2-1
d_call: TRBD2
clone_size: -
v_call: TRBV7-6
cdr3_nt: TGTGCCAGCAGCTTTAGCGGGACGTACAATGAGCAGTTCTTC
cdr3_aa: CASSFSGTYNEQFF

j_call: TRBJ2-7
d_call: -
clone_size: -
v_call: TRBV7-9
cdr3_nt: TGTGCCAGCAGCTTAGGACCTACGGGAGAGTACTTC
cdr3_aa: CASSLGPTGEYF

j_call: TRBJ2-1
d_call: TRBD1
clone_size: -
v_call: TRBV5-1
cdr3_nt: TGCGCCAGCAGCTTGGCTCTGGGACAGGATTACAATGAGCAGTTCTTC
cdr3_aa: CASSLALGQDYNEQFF

j_call: TRBJ2-2
d_call: TRBD2
clone_size: -
v_call: TRBV29-1
cdr3_nt: TGCAGCGTTGTTGGGACTAGCGGGAGCGGGTGGACCGGGGAGCTGTTTTTT
cdr3_aa: CSVVGTSGSGWTGELFF

j_call: TRBJ1-6
d_call: -
clone_size: once
v_call: TRBV9
cdr3_nt: TGTGCCAGCAGCGTAGAGGCAGGACTTAATTCACCCCTCCACTTT
cdr3_aa: CASSVEAGLNSPLHF

j_call: TRBJ2-7
d_call: -
clone_size: -
v_call: TRBV9
cdr3_nt: TGTGCCAGCAGTCAGGGGCTCTCCTACGAGCAGTACTTC
cdr3_aa: CASSQGLSYEQYF

j_call: TRBJ2-3
d_call: TRBD2
clone_size: -
v_call: TRBV28
cdr3_nt: TGTGCCAGCAGTTTTTGGAGCGGGAGTCGCAGCACAGATACGCAGTATTTT
cdr3_aa: CASSFWSGSRSTDTQYF

j_call: TRBJ1-1
d_call: -
clone_size: -
v_call: TRBV11-3
cdr3_nt: TGTGCCAGCAGTACATCGAACACTGAAGCTTTCTTT
cdr3_aa: CASSTSNTEAFF

j_call: TRBJ2-3
d_call: TRBD2
clone_size: -
v_call: TRBV6-6
cdr3_nt: TGTGCCAGCAGTTACCCTGCGGGGGAGCCTACAGATACGCAGTATTTT
cdr3_aa: CASSYPAGEPTDTQYF

j_call: TRBJ2-5
d_call: -
clone_size: once
v_call: TRBV14
cdr3_nt: TGTGCCAGCAGCCCCCCCAGGGGCCTAAACCTCCAAGAGACCCAGTACTTC
cdr3_aa: CASSPPRGLNLQETQYF

j_call: TRBJ1-6
d_call: TRBD1
clone_size: -
v_call: TRBV6-6
cdr3_nt: TGTGCCAGCAGTAGAGACAGGGACTCCTATAATTCACCCCTCCACTTT
cdr3_aa: CASSRDRDSYNSPLHF

j_call: TRBJ2-1
d_call: TRBD2
clone_size: -
v_call: TRBV28
cdr3_nt: TGTGCCAGCACGGCCGGGACTAGCGAAATGAATGAGCAGTTCTTC
cdr3_aa: CASTAGTSEMNEQFF

j_call: TRBJ2-7
d_call: -
clone_size: -
v_call: TRBV11-2
cdr3_nt: TGTGCCAGCAGCCGCGCGGAGCGCCGACAGGATTCACCCGCCTACGAGCAGTACTTC
cdr3_aa: CASSRAERRQDSPAYEQYF

j_call: TRBJ1-2
d_call: -
clone_size: -
v_call: TRBV4-1
cdr3_nt: TGCGCCAGCAGCCTGCAGGCAGATAACTATGGCTACACCTTC
cdr3_aa: CASSLQADNYGYTF

j_call: TRBJ1-3
d_call: -
clone_size: -
v_call: TRBV6-1
cdr3_nt: TGTGCCACCTGCGTGGGGGGATACTCTGGAAACACCATATATTTT
cdr3_aa: CATCVGGYSGNTIYF

j_call: TRBJ2-7
d_call: -
clone_size: -
v_call: TRBV18
cdr3_nt: TGTGCCAGCTCGCGGGGGCGGCGGGACTACGAGCAGTACTTC
cdr3_aa: CASSRGRRDYEQYF

j_call: TRBJ1-1
d_call: TRBD1
clone_size: -
v_call: TRBV4-2
cdr3_nt: TGTGCCAGCAGCCCCCGGGACAGGGATATGAACACTGAAGCTTTCTTT
cdr3_aa: CASSPRDRDMNTEAFF

j_call: TRBJ2-3
d_call: -
clone_size: -
v_call: TRBV5-1
cdr3_nt: TGCGCCAGCAGCTTGGAACAGGGAACAGATACGCAGTATTTT
cdr3_aa: CASSLEQGTDTQYF

j_call: TRBJ2-7
d_call: TRBD1
clone_size: -
v_call: TRBV27
cdr3_nt: TGTGCCAGCAGTTTATCGGGGGACAGGGTGACCTACGAGCAGTACTTC
cdr3_aa: CASSLSGDRVTYEQYF

j_call: TRBJ2-7
d_call: -
clone_size: -
v_call: TRBV29-1
cdr3_nt: TGCAGCGTTGAAGAAGCGGTGACCTACGAGCAGTACTTC
cdr3_aa: CSVEEAVTYEQYF

j_call: TRBJ1-1
d_call: -
clone_size: -
v_call: TRBV21-1
cdr3_nt: TGTGCCAGCAACGAAATGCTGCTGGGGCTGGAAGAAACTGAAGCTTTCTTT
cdr3_aa: CASNEMLLGLEETEAFF

j_call: TRBJ2-7
d_call: TRBD2
clone_size: once
v_call: TRBV11-3
cdr3_nt: TGTGCCAGCAGCCCCCGGACTAGCGGGGGGCTTCCCTACGAGCAGTACTTC
cdr3_aa: CASSPRTSGGLPYEQYF

j_call: TRBJ1-5
d_call: -
clone_size: -
v_call: TRBV7-2
cdr3_nt: TGTGCCAGCAGTGACACGGTTCGGCTGCCTCAGCATTTT
cdr3_aa: CASSDTVRLPQHF

j_call: TRBJ1-5
d_call: TRBD1
clone_size: once
v_call: TRBV6-5
cdr3_nt: TGTGCCAGCAGTTACTCGAGGGGACAGGGCCCTTTGCCCCAGCATTTT
cdr3_aa: CASSYSRGQGPLPQHF

j_call: TRBJ2-7
d_call: TRBD1
clone_size: once
v_call: TRBV27
cdr3_nt: TGTGCCAGCAGTTCCCCCGGGACAGGCAACCACGAGCAGTACTTC
cdr3_aa: CASSSPGTGNHEQYF

j_call: TRBJ2-1
d_call: TRBD1
clone_size: -
v_call: TRBV5-1
cdr3_nt: TGCGCCAGCAGCTTGGCCTTGCAGGGGGCGAATGAGCAGTTCTTC
cdr3_aa: CASSLALQGANEQFF

j_call: TRBJ1-2
d_call: TRBD1
clone_size: -
v_call: TRBV28
cdr3_nt: TGTGCCAGCAGTTTGCCCCCTGGACAGGGCTATGGCTACACCTTC
cdr3_aa: CASSLPPGQGYGYTF

j_call: TRBJ1-1
d_call: -
clone_size: once
v_call: TRBV4-1
cdr3_nt: TGCGCCAGCAGCCAGGGGGGGTTCCGTGTGAACACTGAAGCTTTCTTT
cdr3_aa: CASSQGGFRVNTEAFF

j_call: TRBJ2-7
d_call: -
clone_size: -
v_call: TRBV2
cdr3_nt: TGTGCCAGCAGTGGAGGGGGGGCGACCTCCTACGAGCAGTACTTC
cdr3_aa: CASSGGGATSYEQYF

j_call: TRBJ1-5
d_call: -
clone_size: -
v_call: TRBV12-5
cdr3_nt: TGTGCTAGTGGTTCCTTTTCGGTTTATAGCAATCAGCCCCAGCATTTT
cdr3_aa: CASGSFSVYSNQPQHF

j_call: TRBJ2-7
d_call: TRBD1
clone_size: -
v_call: TRBV2
cdr3_nt: TGTGCCAGACGGGGGACAGGGGTCCACGAGCAGTACTTC
cdr3_aa: CARRGTGVHEQYF

j_call: TRBJ1-4
d_call: -
clone_size: -
v_call: TRBV29-1
cdr3_nt: TGCAGCGTCTCAGGGGCCACCAATGAAAAACTGTTTTTT
cdr3_aa: CSVSGATNEKLFF